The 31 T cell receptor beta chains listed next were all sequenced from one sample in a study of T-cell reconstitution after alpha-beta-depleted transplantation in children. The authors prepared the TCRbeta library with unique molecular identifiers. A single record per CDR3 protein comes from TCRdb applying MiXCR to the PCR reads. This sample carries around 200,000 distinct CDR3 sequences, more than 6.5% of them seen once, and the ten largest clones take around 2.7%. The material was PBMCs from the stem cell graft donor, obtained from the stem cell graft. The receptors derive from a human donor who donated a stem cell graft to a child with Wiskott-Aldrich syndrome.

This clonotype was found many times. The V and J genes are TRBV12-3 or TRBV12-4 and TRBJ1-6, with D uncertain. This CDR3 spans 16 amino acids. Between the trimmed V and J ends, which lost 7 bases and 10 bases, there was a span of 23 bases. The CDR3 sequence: CASTPPGLRGQSPLHF. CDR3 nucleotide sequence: TGTGCCAGCACCCCTCCTGGACTACGAGGCCAATCACCCCTCCACTTT.

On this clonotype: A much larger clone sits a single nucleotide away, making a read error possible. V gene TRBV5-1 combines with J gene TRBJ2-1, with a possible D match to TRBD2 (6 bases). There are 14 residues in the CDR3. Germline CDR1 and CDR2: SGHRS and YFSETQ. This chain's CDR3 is CASSFGDSYNEKFF. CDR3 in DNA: TGCGCCAGCAGCTTTGGGGACTCATACAATGAGAAGTTCTTC.

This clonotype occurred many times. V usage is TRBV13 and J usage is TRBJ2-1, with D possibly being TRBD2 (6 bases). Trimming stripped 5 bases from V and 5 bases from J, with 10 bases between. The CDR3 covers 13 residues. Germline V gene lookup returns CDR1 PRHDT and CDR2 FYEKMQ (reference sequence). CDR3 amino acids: CASSPGLHNEQFF. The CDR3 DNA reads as TGTGCCAGCAGCCCGGGACTCCACAATGAGCAGTTCTTC.

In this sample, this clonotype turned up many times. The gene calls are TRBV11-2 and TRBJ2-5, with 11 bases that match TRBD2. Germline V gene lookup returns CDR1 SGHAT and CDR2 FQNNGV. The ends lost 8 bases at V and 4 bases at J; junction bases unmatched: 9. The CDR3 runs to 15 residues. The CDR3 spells CASSASGGIGETQYF. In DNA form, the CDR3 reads TGTGCCAGCTCGGCTAGCGGGGGGATTGGAGAGACCCAGTACTTC.

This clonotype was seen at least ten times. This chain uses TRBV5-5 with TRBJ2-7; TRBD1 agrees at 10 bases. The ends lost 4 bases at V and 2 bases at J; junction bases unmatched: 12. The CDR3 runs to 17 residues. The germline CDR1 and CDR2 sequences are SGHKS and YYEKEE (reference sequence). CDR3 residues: CASSRNPRDRGTYEQYF. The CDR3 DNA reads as TGTGCCAGCAGCAGGAACCCCCGGGACAGGGGAACCTACGAGCAGTACTTC.

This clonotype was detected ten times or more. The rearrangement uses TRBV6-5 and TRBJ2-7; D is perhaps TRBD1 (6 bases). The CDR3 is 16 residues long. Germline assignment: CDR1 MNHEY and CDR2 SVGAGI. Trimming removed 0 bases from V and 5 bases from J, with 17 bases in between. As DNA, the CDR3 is TGTGCCAGCAGTTACTCCCCTAGACAGGAGACGGACGAGCAGTACTTC. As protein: CASSYSPRQETDEQYF.

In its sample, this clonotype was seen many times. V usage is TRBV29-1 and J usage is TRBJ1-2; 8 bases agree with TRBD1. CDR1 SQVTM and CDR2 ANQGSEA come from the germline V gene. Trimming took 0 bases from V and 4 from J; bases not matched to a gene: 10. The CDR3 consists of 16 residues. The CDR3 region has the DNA TGCAGCGTTGAAGATCGGGGGACAGGACGCAGCTATGGCTACACCTTC. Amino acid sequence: CSVEDRGTGRSYGYTF.

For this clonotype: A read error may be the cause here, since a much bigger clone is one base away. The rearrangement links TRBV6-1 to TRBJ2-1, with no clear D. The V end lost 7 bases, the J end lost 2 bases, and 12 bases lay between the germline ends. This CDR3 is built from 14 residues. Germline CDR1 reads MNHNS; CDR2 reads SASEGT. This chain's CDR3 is CASTLSDTYNEQFF. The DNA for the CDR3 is TGTGCCAGCACCCTAAGCGATACCTACAATGAGCAGTTCTTC.

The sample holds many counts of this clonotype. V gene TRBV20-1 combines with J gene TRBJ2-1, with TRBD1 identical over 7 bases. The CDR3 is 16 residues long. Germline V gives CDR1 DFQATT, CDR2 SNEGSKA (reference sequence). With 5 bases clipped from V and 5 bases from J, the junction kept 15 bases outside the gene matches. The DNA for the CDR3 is TGCAGTGCTCCTCAGGGGGTCCGAAGGCGAAACAATGAGCAGTTCTTC. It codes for CSAPQGVRRRNNEQFF.

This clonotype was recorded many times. CDR3 sequence reads: CASSLAGTGGSEQFF. In DNA form, the CDR3 reads TGCGCCAGCAGCTTGGCGGGGACAGGGGGCAGTGAGCAGTTCTTC. The chain joins TRBV5-1 to TRBJ2-1; the match to TRBD1 covers 12 bases. The CDR3 is 15 residues long. V trimming: 0 bases; J trimming: 9 bases; junction bases outside the gene matches: 4. From germline, CDR1 is SGHRS and CDR2 YFSETQ.

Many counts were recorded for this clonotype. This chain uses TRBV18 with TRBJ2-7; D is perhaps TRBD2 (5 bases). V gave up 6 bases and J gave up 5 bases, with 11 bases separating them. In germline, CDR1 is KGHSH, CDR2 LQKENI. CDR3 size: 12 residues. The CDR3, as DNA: TGTGCCAGCTCTCTGGGGAGCAACGAGCAGTACTTC. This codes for CASSLGSNEQYF.

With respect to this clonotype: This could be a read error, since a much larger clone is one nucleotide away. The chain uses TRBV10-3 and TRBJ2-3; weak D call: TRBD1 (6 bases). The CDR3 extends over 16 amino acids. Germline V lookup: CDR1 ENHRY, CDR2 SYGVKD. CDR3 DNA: TGTGTCACCACTTCACCGGGACAAAGTTCCACAGATACGCAGTATTTT. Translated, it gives CVTTSPGQSSTDTQYF.

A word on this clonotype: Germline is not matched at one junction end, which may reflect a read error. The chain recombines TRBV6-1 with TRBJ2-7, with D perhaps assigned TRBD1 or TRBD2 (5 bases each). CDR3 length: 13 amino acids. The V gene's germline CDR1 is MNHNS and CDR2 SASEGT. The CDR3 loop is CASTDGTAYVQYF. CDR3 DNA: TGTGCCAGCACGGACGGGACCGCCTACGTGCAGTACTTC.

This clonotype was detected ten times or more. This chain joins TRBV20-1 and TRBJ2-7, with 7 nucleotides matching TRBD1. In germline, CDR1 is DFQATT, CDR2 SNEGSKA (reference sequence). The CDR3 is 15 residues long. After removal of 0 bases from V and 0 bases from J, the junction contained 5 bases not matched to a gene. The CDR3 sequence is CSARETGQRSYEQYF. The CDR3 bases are TGCAGTGCTAGAGAAACGGGACAGCGCTCCTACGAGCAGTACTTC.

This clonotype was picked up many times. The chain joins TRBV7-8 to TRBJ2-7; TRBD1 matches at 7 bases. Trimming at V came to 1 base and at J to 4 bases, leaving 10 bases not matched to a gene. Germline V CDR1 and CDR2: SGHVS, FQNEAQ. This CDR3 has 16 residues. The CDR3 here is CASSLGFQGQAYEQYF. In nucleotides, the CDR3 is TGTGCCAGCAGCTTAGGATTCCAAGGACAGGCATACGAGCAGTACTTC.

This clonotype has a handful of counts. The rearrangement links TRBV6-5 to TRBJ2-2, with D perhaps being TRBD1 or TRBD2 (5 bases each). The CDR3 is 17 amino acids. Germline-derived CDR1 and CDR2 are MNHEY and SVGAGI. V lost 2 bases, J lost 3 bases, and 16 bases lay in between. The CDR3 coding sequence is TGTGCCAGCAGTTACCAACCCCCAGGGCGGGACACCGGGGAGCTGTTTTTT. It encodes CASSYQPPGRDTGELFF.

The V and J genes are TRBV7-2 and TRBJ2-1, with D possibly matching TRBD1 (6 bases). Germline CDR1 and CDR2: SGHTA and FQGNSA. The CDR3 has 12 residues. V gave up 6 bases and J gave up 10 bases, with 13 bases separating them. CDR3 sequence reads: CASRGQKSEQFF. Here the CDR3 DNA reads TGTGCCAGCAGGGGACAAAAGTCCGAGCAGTTCTTC.

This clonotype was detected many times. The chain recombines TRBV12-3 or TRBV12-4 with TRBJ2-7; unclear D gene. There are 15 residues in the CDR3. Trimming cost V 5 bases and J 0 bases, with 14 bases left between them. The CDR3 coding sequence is TGTGCCAGCAGTCAAAGGTCCCAGAGCTCCTACGAGCAGTACTTC. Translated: CASSQRSQSSYEQYF.

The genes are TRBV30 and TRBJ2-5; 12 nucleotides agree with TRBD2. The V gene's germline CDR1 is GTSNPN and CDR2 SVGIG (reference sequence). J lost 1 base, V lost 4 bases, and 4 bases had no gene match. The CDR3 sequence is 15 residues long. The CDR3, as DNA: TGTGCCTGGAATCTAGCGGGAGGGATCCAAGAGACCCAGTACTTC. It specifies CAWNLAGGIQETQYF.

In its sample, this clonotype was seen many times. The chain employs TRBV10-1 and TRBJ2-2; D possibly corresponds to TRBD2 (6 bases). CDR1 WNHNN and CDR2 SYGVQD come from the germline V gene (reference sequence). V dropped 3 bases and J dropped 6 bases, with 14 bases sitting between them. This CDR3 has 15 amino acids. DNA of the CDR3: TGCGCCAGCAGTGAAGGAGGGCCAAAGGCCGGGGAGCTGTTTTTT. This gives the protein CASSEGGPKAGELFF.

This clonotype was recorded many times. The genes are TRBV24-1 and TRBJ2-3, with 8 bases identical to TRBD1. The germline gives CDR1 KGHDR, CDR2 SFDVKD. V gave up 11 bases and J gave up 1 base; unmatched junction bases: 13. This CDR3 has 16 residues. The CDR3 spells CASNREPGQGTDTQYF. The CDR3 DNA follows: TGTGCCAGCAACCGAGAACCGGGACAGGGCACAGATACGCAGTATTTT.

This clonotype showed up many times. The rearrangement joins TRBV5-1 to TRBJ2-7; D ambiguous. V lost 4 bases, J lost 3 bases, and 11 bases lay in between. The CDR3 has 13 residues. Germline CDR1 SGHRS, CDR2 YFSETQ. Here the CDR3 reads CASSPLQGYEQYF. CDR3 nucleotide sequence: TGCGCCAGCAGCCCCCTACAAGGCTACGAGCAGTACTTC.

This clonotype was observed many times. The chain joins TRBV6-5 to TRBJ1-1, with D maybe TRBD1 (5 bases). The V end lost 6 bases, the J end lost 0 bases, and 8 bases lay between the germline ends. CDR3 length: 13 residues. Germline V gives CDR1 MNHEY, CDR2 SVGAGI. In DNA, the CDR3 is TGTGCCAGCAGCATGACAGTGAACACTGAAGCTTTCTTT. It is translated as CASSMTVNTEAFF.

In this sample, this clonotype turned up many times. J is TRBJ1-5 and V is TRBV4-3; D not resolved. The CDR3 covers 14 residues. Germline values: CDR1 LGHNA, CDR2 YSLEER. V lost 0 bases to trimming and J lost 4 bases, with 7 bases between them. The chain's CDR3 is CASSQEWRNQPQHF. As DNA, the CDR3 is TGCGCCAGCAGCCAAGAATGGAGAAATCAGCCCCAGCATTTT.

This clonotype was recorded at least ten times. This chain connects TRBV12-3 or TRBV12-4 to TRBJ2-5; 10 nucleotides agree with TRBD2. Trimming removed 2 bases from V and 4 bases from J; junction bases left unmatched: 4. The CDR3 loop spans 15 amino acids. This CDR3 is CASSLIAGGPETQYF. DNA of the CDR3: TGTGCCAGCAGTTTAATAGCGGGAGGCCCAGAGACCCAGTACTTC.

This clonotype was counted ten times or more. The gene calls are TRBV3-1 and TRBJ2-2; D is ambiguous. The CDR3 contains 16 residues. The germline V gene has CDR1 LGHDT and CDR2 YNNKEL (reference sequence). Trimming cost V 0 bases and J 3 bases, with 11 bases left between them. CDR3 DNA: TGTGCCAGCAGCCAAGATCGGCTAGGAGACACCGGGGAGCTGTTTTTT. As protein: CASSQDRLGDTGELFF.

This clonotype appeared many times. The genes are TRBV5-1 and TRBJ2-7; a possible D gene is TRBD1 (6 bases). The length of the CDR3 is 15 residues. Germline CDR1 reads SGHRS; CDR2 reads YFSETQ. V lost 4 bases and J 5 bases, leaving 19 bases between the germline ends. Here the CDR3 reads CASSLPRDTKDEQYF. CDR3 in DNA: TGCGCCAGCAGCCTACCCCGGGACACCAAGGACGAGCAGTACTTC.

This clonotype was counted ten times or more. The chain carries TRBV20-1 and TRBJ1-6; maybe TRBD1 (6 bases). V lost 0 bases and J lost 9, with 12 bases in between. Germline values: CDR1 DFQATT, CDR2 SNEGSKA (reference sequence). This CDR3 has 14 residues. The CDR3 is CSAREVGGSSPLHF. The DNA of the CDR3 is TGCAGTGCTAGAGAGGTGGGGGGCAGTTCACCCCTCCACTTT.

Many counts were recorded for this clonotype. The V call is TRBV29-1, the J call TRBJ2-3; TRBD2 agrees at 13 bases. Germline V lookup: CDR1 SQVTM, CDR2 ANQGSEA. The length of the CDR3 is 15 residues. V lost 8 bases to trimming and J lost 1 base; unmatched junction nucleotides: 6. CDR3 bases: TGCAGCTGTGGAACTAGCGGGGGGGGCACAGATACGCAGTATTTT. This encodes CSCGTSGGGTDTQYF.

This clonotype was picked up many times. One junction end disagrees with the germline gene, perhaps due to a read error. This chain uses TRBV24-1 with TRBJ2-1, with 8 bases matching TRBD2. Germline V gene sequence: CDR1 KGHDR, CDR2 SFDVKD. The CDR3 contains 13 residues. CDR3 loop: CGVSGSFGNEQFF. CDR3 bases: TGCGGGGTCAGCGGGAGTTTTGGCAATGAGCAGTTCTTC.

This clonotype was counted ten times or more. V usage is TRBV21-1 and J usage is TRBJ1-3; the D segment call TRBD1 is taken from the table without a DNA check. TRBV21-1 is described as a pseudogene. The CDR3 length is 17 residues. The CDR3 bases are TGTGCCAGCAGCCCAACGGGACAGGGGGTAGATGGAAACACCATATATTTT. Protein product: CASSPTGQGVDGNTIYF.